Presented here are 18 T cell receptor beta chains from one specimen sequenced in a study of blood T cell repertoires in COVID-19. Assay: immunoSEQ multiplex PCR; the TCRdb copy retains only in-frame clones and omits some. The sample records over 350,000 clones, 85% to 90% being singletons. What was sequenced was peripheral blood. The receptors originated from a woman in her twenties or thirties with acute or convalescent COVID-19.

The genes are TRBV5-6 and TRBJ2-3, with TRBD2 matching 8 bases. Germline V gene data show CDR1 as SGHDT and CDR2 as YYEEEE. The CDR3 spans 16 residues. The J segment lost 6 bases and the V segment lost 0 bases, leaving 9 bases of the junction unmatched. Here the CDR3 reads CASSLGGTSAGDTQYF. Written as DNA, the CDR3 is TGTGCCAGCAGCTTGGGTGGGACTAGTGCGGGGGATACGCAGTATTTT.

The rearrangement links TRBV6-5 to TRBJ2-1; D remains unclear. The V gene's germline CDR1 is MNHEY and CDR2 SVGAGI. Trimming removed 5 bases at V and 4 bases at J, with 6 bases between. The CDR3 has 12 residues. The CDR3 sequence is CASSTEYNEQFF. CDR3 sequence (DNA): TGTGCCAGCAGTACAGAGTACAATGAGCAGTTCTTC.

The CDR3 region is CASSRFGQENTEAFF. The CDR3 nucleotides are TGTGCCAGCAGCCGTTTTGGACAGGAGAACACTGAAGCTTTCTTT. The V gene is TRBV3-1 (or the pseudogene TRBV3-2), the J gene TRBJ1-1, with TRBD1 matching 7 bases. The CDR3 spans 15 residues. V trimming: 4 bases; J trimming: 1 base; junction bases outside the gene matches: 6. CDR1 LGHDT and CDR2 YNNKEL come from the germline V gene (reference sequence).

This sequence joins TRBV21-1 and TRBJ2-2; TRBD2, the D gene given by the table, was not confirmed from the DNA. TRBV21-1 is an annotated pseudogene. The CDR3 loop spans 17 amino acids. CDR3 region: CASSKFLAGNNTGELFF. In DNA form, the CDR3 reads TGTGCCAGCAGCAAATTTCTGGCGGGAAATAACACCGGGGAGCTGTTTTTT.

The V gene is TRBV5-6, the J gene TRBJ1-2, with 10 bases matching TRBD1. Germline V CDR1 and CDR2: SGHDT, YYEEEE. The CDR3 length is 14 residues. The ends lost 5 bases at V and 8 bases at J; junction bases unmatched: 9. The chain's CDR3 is CASSSIGQGEGYTF. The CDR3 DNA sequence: TGTGCCAGCAGTTCGATTGGACAGGGGGAGGGCTACACCTTC. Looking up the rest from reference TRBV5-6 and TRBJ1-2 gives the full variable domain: DAGVTQSPTHLIKTRGQQVTLRCSPKSGHDTVSWYQQALGQGPQFIFQYYEEEERQRGNFPDRFSGHQFPNYSSELNVNALLLGDSALYLCASSSIGQGEGYTFGSGTRLTVV.

This CDR3 is CASSLGQQFYEQYF. For the CDR3, the DNA is TGCGCCAGCAGCTTGGGACAGCAATTCTACGAGCAGTACTTC. The rearrangement links TRBV5-1 to TRBJ2-7, with D possibly matching TRBD1 (5 bases). CDR1 and CDR2 from the germline V gene are SGHRS and YFSETQ. CDR3 length: 14 residues. V lost 0 bases, J lost 3 bases, and 10 bases lay in between.

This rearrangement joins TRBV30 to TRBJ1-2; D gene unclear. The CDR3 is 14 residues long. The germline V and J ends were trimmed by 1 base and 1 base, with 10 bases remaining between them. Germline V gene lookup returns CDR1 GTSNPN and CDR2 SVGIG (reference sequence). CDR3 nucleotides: TGTGCCTGGAGTGCAACTACACTTAACTATGGCTACACCTTC. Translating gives CAWSATTLNYGYTF.

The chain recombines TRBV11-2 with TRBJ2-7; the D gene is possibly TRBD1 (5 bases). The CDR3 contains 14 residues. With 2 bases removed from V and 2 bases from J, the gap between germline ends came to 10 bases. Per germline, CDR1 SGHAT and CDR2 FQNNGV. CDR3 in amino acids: CASSLRQGPYEQYF. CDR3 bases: TGTGCCAGCAGCTTACGGCAGGGCCCCTACGAGCAGTACTTC.

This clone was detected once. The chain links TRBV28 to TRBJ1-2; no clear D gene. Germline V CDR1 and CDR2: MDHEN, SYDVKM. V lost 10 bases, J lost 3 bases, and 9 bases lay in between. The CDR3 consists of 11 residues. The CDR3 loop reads CATGLDYGYTF. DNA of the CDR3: TGTGCCACCGGACTCGACTATGGCTACACCTTC.

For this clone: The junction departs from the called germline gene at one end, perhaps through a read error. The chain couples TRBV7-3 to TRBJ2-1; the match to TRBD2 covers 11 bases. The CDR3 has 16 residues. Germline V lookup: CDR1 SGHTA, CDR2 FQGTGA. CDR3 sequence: CASSVTSGGGQNEQFF. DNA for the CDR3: TGTGCCAGCAGCGTAACTAGCGGGGGAGGTCAAAATGAGCAGTTCTTC.

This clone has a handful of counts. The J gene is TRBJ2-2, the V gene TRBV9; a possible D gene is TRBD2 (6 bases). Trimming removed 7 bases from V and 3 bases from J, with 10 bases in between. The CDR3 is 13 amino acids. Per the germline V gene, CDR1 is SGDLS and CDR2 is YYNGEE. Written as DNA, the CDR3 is TGTGCCAGCGGGGGGTTGGACACCGGGGAGCTGTTTTTT. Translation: CASGGLDTGELFF.

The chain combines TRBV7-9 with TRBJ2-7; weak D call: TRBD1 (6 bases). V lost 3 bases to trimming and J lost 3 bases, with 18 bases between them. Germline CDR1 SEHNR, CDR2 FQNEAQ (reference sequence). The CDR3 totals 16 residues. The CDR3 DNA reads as TGTGCCAGCAGCTTTTCTTCTGGGGACAATAACTACGAGCAGTACTTC. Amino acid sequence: CASSFSSGDNNYEQYF. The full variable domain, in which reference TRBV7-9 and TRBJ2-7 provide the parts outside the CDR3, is DTGVSQNPRHKITKRGQNVTFRCDPISEHNRLYWYRQTLGQGPEFLTYFQNEAQLEKSRLLSDRFSAERPKGSFSTLEIQRTEQGDSAMYLCASSFSSGDNNYEQYFGPGTRLTVT.

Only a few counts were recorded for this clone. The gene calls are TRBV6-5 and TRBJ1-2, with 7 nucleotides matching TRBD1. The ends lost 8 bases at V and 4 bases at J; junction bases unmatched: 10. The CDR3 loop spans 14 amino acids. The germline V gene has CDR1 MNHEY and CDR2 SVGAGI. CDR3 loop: CASHKRGQLYGYTF. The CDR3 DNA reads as TGTGCCAGCCATAAGAGGGGACAGCTCTATGGCTACACCTTC.

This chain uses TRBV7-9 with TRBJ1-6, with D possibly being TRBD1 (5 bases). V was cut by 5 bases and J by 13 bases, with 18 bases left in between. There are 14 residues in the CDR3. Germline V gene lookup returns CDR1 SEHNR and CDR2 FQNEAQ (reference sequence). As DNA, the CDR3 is TGTGCCAGCAGCCCCGGACATGCCAGTGAGCCCCTCCACTTT. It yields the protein CASSPGHASEPLHF.

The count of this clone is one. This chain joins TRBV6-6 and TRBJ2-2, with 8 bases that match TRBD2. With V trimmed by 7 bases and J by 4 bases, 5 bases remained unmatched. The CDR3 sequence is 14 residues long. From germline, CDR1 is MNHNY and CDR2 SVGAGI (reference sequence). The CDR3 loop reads CASTPSGGTGELFF. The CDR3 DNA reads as TGTGCCAGCACCCCGAGCGGGGGCACCGGGGAGCTGTTTTTT.

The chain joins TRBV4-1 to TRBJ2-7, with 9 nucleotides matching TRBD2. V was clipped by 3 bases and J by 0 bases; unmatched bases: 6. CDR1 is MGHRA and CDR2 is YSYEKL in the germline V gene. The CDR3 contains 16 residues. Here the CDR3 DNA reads TGCGCCAGCAGCCACAGCGGGGGGCTGAGCTCCTACGAGCAGTACTTC. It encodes CASSHSGGLSSYEQYF.

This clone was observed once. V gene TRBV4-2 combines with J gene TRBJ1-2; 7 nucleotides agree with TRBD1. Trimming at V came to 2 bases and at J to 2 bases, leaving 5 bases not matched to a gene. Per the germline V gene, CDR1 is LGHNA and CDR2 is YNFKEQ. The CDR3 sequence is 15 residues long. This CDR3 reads CASSQSDRTNYGYTF. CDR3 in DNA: TGTGCCAGCAGCCAATCGGACAGGACAAACTATGGCTACACCTTC.

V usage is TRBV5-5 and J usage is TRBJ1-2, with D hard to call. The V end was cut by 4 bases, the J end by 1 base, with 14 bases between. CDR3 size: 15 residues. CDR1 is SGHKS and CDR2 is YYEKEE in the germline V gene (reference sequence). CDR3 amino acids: CASSPGSSNNYGYTF. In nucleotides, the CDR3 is TGTGCCAGCAGCCCCGGGTCTTCAAATAACTATGGCTACACCTTC.